This T cell receptor beta chain stems from a study of control samples from healthy donors and cancer patients. Data came from immunoSEQ multiplex PCR; TCRdb stores just in-frame clones and leaves some out. The sample includes about 88,000 clones, 85% to 95% seen only once; the top ten take around 8.5%. V shed 5 bases and J shed 3 bases, with 14 bases lying between them. Germline values: CDR1 MNHEY, CDR2 SVGEGT. The CDR3 is made up of 14 amino acids. Sequences were obtained from blood. This chain links TRBV6-2 or TRBV6-3 with TRBJ2-7, with D possibly TRBD2 on 5 matching bases. The receptor comes from a man younger than 35 in good health. The CDR3, as DNA: TGTGCCAGCAGTATAGCGTTTACGAACTACGAGCAGTACTTC. Amino acid sequence: CASSIAFTNYEQYF.